Presented here are 28 T cell receptor beta chains from one specimen sequenced in a study of cytomegalovirus exposure and HLA in healthy donors. Use of 60 Vbeta and 13 Jbeta primers characterized the PCR. Only in-frame clones appear in the TCRdb table, and some are missing; sequencing was by immunoSEQ multiplex PCR. In the table there are 150,000 or so clones, roughly three quarters of which are singletons. Sequencing was done on a sample of PBMCs. Receptors were obtained from a woman between 40 and 50 years old in good health and CMV-seronegative.

This clone came up once. V is TRBV4-3 and J is TRBJ2-1; a possible D gene is TRBD2 (6 bases). The CDR3 is made up of 17 amino acids. Trimming stripped 0 bases from V and 2 bases from J, with 14 bases between. Germline CDR1 reads LGHNA; CDR2 reads YSLEER. CDR3 in DNA: TGCGCCAGCAGCCAAGAACCGAGCGGGCTGGCCTACAATGAGCAGTTCTTC. Its protein is CASSQEPSGLAYNEQFF.

This clone has just a few counts. This sequence joins TRBV28 and TRBJ2-7; TRBD1 is a possible D gene (5 bases). This CDR3 is 15 amino acids long. The germline CDR1 and CDR2 sequences are MDHEN and SYDVKM. The V end lost 2 bases, the J end lost 8 bases, and 19 bases lay between the germline ends. The CDR3 sequence: CASSLGQGFRTKQYF. CDR3 nucleotide sequence: TGTGCCAGCAGTTTAGGTCAGGGTTTTCGGACGAAGCAGTACTTC.

V and J are TRBV9 and TRBJ2-1; 9 bases are shared with TRBD2. V lost 7 bases and J lost 4; bases outside the gene matches: 6. The CDR3 is 14 residues long. Per germline, CDR1 SGDLS and CDR2 YYNGEE. Here the CDR3 reads CASSGAGGYNEQFF. CDR3 nucleotide sequence: TGTGCCAGCTCCGGGGCGGGGGGGTACAATGAGCAGTTCTTC.

The chain uses TRBV6-6 and TRBJ2-1, with D perhaps TRBD1 (6 bases). Trimming shortened V by 6 bases and J by 4 bases, and 19 bases separated the two germline ends. This CDR3 region has 16 residues. The V gene's germline CDR1 is MNHNY and CDR2 SVGAGI (reference sequence). The CDR3 reads CASSRDQGNGYNEQFF. The CDR3 DNA reads TGTGCCAGCAGCCGAGATCAGGGGAATGGGTACAATGAGCAGTTCTTC.

This sequence joins TRBV7-3 and TRBJ1-1, with 8 bases aligning to TRBD1. V lost 6 bases, J lost 8 bases, and 8 bases stayed unmatched. Per the germline V gene, CDR1 is SGHTA and CDR2 is FQGTGA. This CDR3 is built from 13 residues. The CDR3 loop is CASSIDRGAEAFF. The CDR3 DNA sequence: TGTGCCAGCAGTATCGACAGGGGTGCGGAAGCTTTCTTT.

The CDR3 loop reads CASSDPEWGHYEQYF. CDR3 coding DNA: TGTGCCAGCAGTGACCCCGAGTGGGGCCACTACGAGCAGTACTTC. The chain links TRBV25-1 to TRBJ2-7; D may be TRBD1 (5 bases). CDR3 size: 15 residues. The germline CDR1 and CDR2 sequences are MGHDK and SYGVNS. Trimming pared 3 bases from V and 3 bases from J, leaving 15 bases between.

V is TRBV30 and J is TRBJ1-1, with D perhaps matching TRBD1 (5 bases). Germline V gene sequence: CDR1 GTSNPN, CDR2 SVGIG (reference sequence). V lost 4 bases, J lost 0 bases, and 12 bases lay in between. The CDR3 has 14 amino acids. The CDR3, as DNA: TGTGCCTGGAAAGAAGAGACAGTGAACACTGAAGCTTTCTTT. Translated: CAWKEETVNTEAFF.

The CDR3 sequence is CASSATGWGTRDQPQHF. CDR3 DNA sequence: TGTGCCAGCAGTGCGACTGGTTGGGGCACAAGAGATCAGCCCCAGCATTTT. The chain is built from TRBV6-1 and TRBJ1-5, with D possibly TRBD1 on 5 matching bases. Germline V gene lookup returns CDR1 MNHNS and CDR2 SASEGT. Trimming took 4 bases from V and 5 from J, leaving 21 bases between them. The CDR3 runs 17 residues.

The rearrangement links TRBV19 to TRBJ2-5; possibly TRBD2 for D (5 bases). Germline V lookup: CDR1 LNHDA, CDR2 SQIVND (reference sequence). V shed 6 bases and J shed 3 bases, with 11 bases lying between them. The CDR3 consists of 13 residues. This CDR3 reads CASRRSAEETQYF. The CDR3 nucleotides read TGTGCCAGTAGGCGTAGCGCTGAAGAGACCCAGTACTTC.

This chain uses TRBV7-2 with TRBJ2-5, with TRBD2 as a possible D gene (6 bases). Trimming removed 5 bases at V and 4 bases at J, with 20 bases between. The CDR3 loop spans 16 amino acids. Germline CDR1 reads SGHTA; CDR2 reads FQGNSA. The CDR3 DNA sequence: TGTGCCAGCAGCCCCCAGGAGGGCGCGGGGCTAGAGACCCAGTACTTC. It specifies CASSPQEGAGLETQYF.

DNA for the CDR3: TGCGCCAGCAGCTCCTTCGGACAGGGATTATCAGATACGCAGTATTTT. Amino acid sequence: CASSSFGQGLSDTQYF. The chain combines TRBV5-1 with TRBJ2-3; 8 bases line up with TRBD1. J lost 4 bases, V lost 3 bases, and 10 bases had no gene match. Germline V gene sequence: CDR1 SGHRS, CDR2 YFSETQ. The CDR3 has 16 residues.

The rearrangement links TRBV7-9 to TRBJ2-3; the D is unclear. This CDR3 comprises 16 residues. V lost 2 bases and J 1 base, leaving 13 bases between the germline ends. Germline loops: CDR1 SEHNR, CDR2 FQNEAQ (reference sequence). The CDR3 loop is CASSLNPTRGTDTQYF. The DNA for the CDR3 is TGTGCCAGCAGCTTAAACCCCACCCGGGGCACAGATACGCAGTATTTT.

The CDR3 nucleotides read TGTGCCAGCAGTGAAGCGGTACAGGGGGATGGCTACACCTTC. Its translation: CASSEAVQGDGYTF. The chain links TRBV2 to TRBJ1-2, with TRBD1 identical over 8 bases. Germline trimming cut 0 bases from V and 6 bases from J; bases unmatched to any gene: 3. The CDR3 sequence is 14 residues long. Germline V gene sequence: CDR1 SNHLY, CDR2 FYNNEI.

This sequence joins TRBV7-9 and TRBJ2-1; 10 bases are a match to TRBD1. The germline CDR1 and CDR2 sequences are SEHNR and FQNEAQ (reference sequence). CDR3 length equals 15 residues. J lost 4 bases, V lost 5 bases, and 5 bases had no gene match. The CDR3: CASSPGTGAYNEQFF. The CDR3 DNA follows: TGTGCCAGCAGCCCCGGGACAGGGGCTTACAATGAGCAGTTCTTC.

This sequence joins TRBV5-8 and TRBJ2-1; tentative D call: TRBD1 (5 bases). The CDR3 is 14 residues long. Germline assignment: CDR1 SGHTS and CDR2 YDEGEE. Trimming cost V 0 bases and J 4 bases, with 8 bases left between them. The CDR3 DNA reads TGTGCCAGCAGCTTGGCGGCAGGGTACAATGAGCAGTTCTTC. Its translation: CASSLAAGYNEQFF.

V and J are TRBV4-2 and TRBJ1-1, with 9 positions matching TRBD1. In germline, CDR1 is LGHNA, CDR2 YNFKEQ. V shed 6 bases and J 0 bases; nucleotides not matched to a gene: 2. The CDR3 covers 14 residues. CDR3 loop: CASSRQGVNTEAFF. CDR3 in DNA: TGTGCCAGCAGTCGACAGGGGGTGAACACTGAAGCTTTCTTT.

This rearrangement joins TRBV10-3 to TRBJ1-1; D may be TRBD1 (5 bases). Germline V gene lookup returns CDR1 ENHRY and CDR2 SYGVKD. Trimming took off 5 bases at V and 6 bases at J, with 19 bases between the two ends. The CDR3 extends over 15 amino acids. DNA of the CDR3: TGTGCCATCAGTACCGTCGGGACTCGAAAAGCTGAAGCTTTCTTT. As protein: CAISTVGTRKAEAFF.

V gene TRBV21-1 combines with J gene TRBJ2-5; the table names TRBD2, a call not compared with the DNA. TRBV21-1 is a pseudogene segment. This CDR3 spans 13 amino acids. CDR3 coding DNA: TGTGCCCAAGTAGCGGAGAGAGGGGAGACCCAGTACTTC. It codes for CAQVAERGETQYF.

This rearrangement joins TRBV30 to TRBJ2-5; tentative D call: TRBD2 (6 bases). The J call could be wrong; TRBJ2-7 is a better fit for the DNA end. Germline CDR1 and CDR2: GTSNPN and SVGIG (reference sequence). The CDR3 sequence is 12 residues long. CDR3 protein: CAWRPRGDEQYF. The DNA of the CDR3 is TGTGCCTGGAGACCGCGGGGCGACGAGCAGTACTTC.

V and J are TRBV6-1 and TRBJ1-5, with 11 bases aligning to TRBD1. The CDR3 spans 18 residues. The V segment lost 4 bases and the J segment 4 bases; nucleotides outside the gene matches: 12. Germline V CDR1 and CDR2: MNHNS, SASEGT. The CDR3 here is CASSARDRGFSVNQPQHF. CDR3 nucleotide sequence: TGTGCCAGCAGTGCGCGGGACAGGGGGTTTAGTGTGAATCAGCCCCAGCATTTT.

The rearrangement uses TRBV30 and TRBJ1-2; D ambiguous. The CDR3 runs to 14 residues. Germline CDR1 and CDR2: GTSNPN and SVGIG (reference sequence). The ends were cut back, 3 bases at V and 8 bases at J, with 19 bases in the middle. The CDR3 sequence is CAWRGSGERKGYTF. CDR3 DNA sequence: TGTGCCTGGAGGGGGTCCGGGGAGAGAAAGGGCTACACCTTC.

V gene TRBV7-2 combines with J gene TRBJ2-7; 13 positions match TRBD2. Germline V lookup: CDR1 SGHTA, CDR2 FQGNSA. With V trimmed by 1 base and J by 6 bases, 0 bases remained unmatched. This CDR3 comprises 14 residues. CDR3 loop: CASSLGTSGSEQYF. CDR3 DNA sequence: TGTGCCAGCAGCTTAGGGACTAGCGGGAGCGAGCAGTACTTC.

This clone was picked up a small number of times. The chain links TRBV7-9 to TRBJ2-2; the D is unclear. V lost 1 base to trimming and J lost 7 bases, with 7 bases between them. Germline loops: CDR1 SEHNR, CDR2 FQNEAQ (reference sequence). CDR3 length equals 13 residues. As DNA, the CDR3 is TGTGCCAGCAGCTTAGAAACGGGCGGGGAGCTGTTTTTT. Its protein product is CASSLETGGELFF.

The rearrangement links TRBV7-7 to TRBJ2-5, with D possibly being TRBD1 (5 bases). Germline CDR1 is SSHAT and CDR2 is FNYEAQ (reference sequence). There are 13 residues in the CDR3. The V end lost 5 bases, the J end lost 13 bases, and 20 bases lay between the germline ends. The CDR3 DNA reads TGTGCCAGCAGCCCCTTGGGGCCGCGTCACTTGTACTTC. This gives the protein CASSPLGPRHLYF.

The chain joins TRBV5-8 to TRBJ1-6; 8 nucleotides agree with TRBD1. With V trimmed by 3 bases and J by 9 bases, 5 bases remained unmatched. The V gene's germline CDR1 is SGHTS and CDR2 YDEGEE. The CDR3 extends over 14 amino acids. CDR3 nucleotide sequence: TGTGCCAGCAGCTATGGACAGGGATTTTCACCCCTCCACTTT. Its protein is CASSYGQGFSPLHF.

The table lists this clone with a count of one. This chain joins TRBV5-1 and TRBJ2-1; 9 bases align to TRBD2. This CDR3 has 15 residues. Per the germline V gene, CDR1 is SGHRS and CDR2 is YFSETQ. The ends lost 1 base at V and 7 bases at J; junction bases unmatched: 6. CDR3 bases: TGCGCCAGCAGCTTGCGGCTAGCGGGACCAAATGAGCAGTTCTTC. Its translation: CASSLRLAGPNEQFF.

DNA of the CDR3: TGTGCCAGCAGCTTAGCGATCCCGGGACAGGGGGCCACAGATACGCAGTATTTT. Its translation: CASSLAIPGQGATDTQYF. The rearrangement links TRBV7-2 to TRBJ2-3, with 12 bases that match TRBD1. The germline V gene has CDR1 SGHTA and CDR2 FQGNSA. The trim removed 0 bases at V and 2 bases at J, leaving 6 bases unmatched. The CDR3 consists of 18 residues. The variable domain in full, with the rest retrieved from reference TRBV7-2 and TRBJ2-3, is GAGVSQSPSNKVTEKGKDVELRCDPISGHTALYWYRQSLGQGLEFLIYFQGNSAPDKSGLPSDRFSAERTGGSVSTLTIQRTQQEDSAVYLCASSLAIPGQGATDTQYFGPGTRLTVL.

The J gene is TRBJ1-1, the V gene TRBV5-4; 9 bases are a match to TRBD1. The CDR3 contains 14 residues. Trimming cost V 4 bases and J 0 bases; bases outside gene matches: 1. Germline V CDR1 and CDR2: SGHNT, YYREEE (reference sequence). As DNA, the CDR3 is TGTGCCAGCAGCCGACAGGGGGTGAACACTGAAGCTTTCTTT. Its protein product is CASSRQGVNTEAFF.